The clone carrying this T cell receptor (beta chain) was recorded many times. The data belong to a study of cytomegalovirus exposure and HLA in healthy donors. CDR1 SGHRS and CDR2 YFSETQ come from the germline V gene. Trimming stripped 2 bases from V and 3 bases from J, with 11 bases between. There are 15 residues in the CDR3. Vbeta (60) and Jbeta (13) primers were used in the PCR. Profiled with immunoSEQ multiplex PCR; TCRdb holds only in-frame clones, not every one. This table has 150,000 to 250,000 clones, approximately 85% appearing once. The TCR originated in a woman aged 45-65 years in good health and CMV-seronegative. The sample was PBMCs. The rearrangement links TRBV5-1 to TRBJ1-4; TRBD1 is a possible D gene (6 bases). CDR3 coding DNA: TGCGCCAGCAGCTTATATCAGGGGCCTAATGAAAAACTGTTTTTT. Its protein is CASSLYQGPNEKLFF.